What follows are 23 T cell receptor beta chains derived from one specimen sequenced in a study of regulatory T cells in long-lasting Graves disease. Arm-PCR of CDR3 regions and iRepertoire HTBI primers were the basis on which TCR beta libraries were built. From the multiplex PCR reads, TCRdb called clonotypes with MiXCR, one entry per CDR3 protein. Seen here are under 300,000 distinct CDR3 sequences, about a sixth observed once, and the top ten hold 22%. Time point in this sample: newly diagnosed GD, antithyroid drugs for less than 3 months. PBMC-extracted RNA yielded the TCR library. This specimen was peripheral blood mononuclear cells (PBMCs), taken at new diagnosis, from a patient treated with antithyroid drugs. All receptors derive from a female donor with Graves disease.

This clonotype was detected ten times or more. CDR3 coding DNA: TGCGCCAGCAGCCATCGGACGGTGAACACTGAAGCTTTCTTT. Translating gives CASSHRTVNTEAFF. This chain uses TRBV4-3 with TRBJ1-1; D is unclear. The CDR3 has 14 amino acids. Trimming shortened V by 3 bases and J by 0 bases, and 8 bases separated the two germline ends. Germline V gives CDR1 LGHNA, CDR2 YSLEER.

This clonotype was counted at least ten times. The chain employs TRBV28 and TRBJ2-3, with D possibly matching TRBD2 (5 bases). The ends were cut back, 5 bases at V and 0 bases at J, with 12 bases in the middle. This CDR3 spans 15 amino acids. Germline CDR1 reads MDHEN; CDR2 reads SYDVKM. DNA for the CDR3: TGTGCCAGCAGTCGAGGAGGATTTAGCACAGATACGCAGTATTTT. Protein: CASSRGGFSTDTQYF.

In this sample, this clonotype turned up many times. The chain uses TRBV10-3 and TRBJ1-2, with 9 positions matching TRBD1. Per germline, CDR1 ENHRY and CDR2 SYGVKD. With V trimmed by 6 bases and J by 6 bases, 5 bases remained unmatched. The CDR3 spans 13 residues. CDR3 bases: TGTGCCATCAGCGACAGGGGGGTGGATGGCTACACCTTC. This encodes CAISDRGVDGYTF.

This clonotype was seen repeatedly, ten times or more. The chain links TRBV6-1 to TRBJ2-7, with TRBD1 as a possible D gene (5 bases). The CDR3 consists of 12 residues. The germline CDR1 and CDR2 sequences are MNHNS and SASEGT. Trimming left V 8 bases short and J 2 bases short, with 10 bases between. CDR3 region: CASGAIPYEQYF. CDR3 coding DNA: TGTGCCAGCGGGGCCATCCCCTACGAGCAGTACTTC.

The chain has TRBV28 and TRBJ1-3, with a tentative D call TRBD1 (5 bases). This CDR3 region has 16 residues. Trimming shortened V by 3 bases and J by 0 bases, and 12 bases separated the two germline ends. Per the germline V gene, CDR1 is MDHEN and CDR2 is SYDVKM. CDR3 DNA sequence: TGTGCCAGCAGTTTTTTCGGGAGGGGCTCTGGAAACACCATATATTTT. Its translation is CASSFFGRGSGNTIYF.

This clonotype was counted ten times or more. The V call is TRBV6-2 or TRBV6-3, the J call TRBJ2-1; 10 bases are a match to TRBD2. Losses at the gene ends were 5 bases for V and 8 bases for J; bases not matched to a gene: 3. Germline V gene sequence: CDR1 MNHEY, CDR2 SVGEGT. This CDR3 has 13 amino acids. CDR3 nucleotides: TGTGCCAGCAGTAAGCGGGAGGGCTATGAGCAGTTCTTC. This sequence encodes CASSKREGYEQFF.

This clonotype has ten or more counts. The chain recombines TRBV6-2 or TRBV6-3 with TRBJ2-3; D unresolved. V was trimmed by 5 bases and J by 3 bases, leaving 15 bases between them. Germline CDR1 and CDR2: MNHEY and SVGEGT. This CDR3 contains 15 residues. The CDR3 DNA reads as TGTGCCAGCAGTACCTTGGGCCCCAGTACAGATACGCAGTATTTT. It yields the protein CASSTLGPSTDTQYF.

A few counts support this clonotype. This sequence joins TRBV4-3 and TRBJ2-5; D gene unclear. Trimming took 1 base from V and 4 from J, leaving 13 bases between them. The length of the CDR3 is 15 residues. CDR1 LGHNA and CDR2 YSLEER come from the germline V gene. CDR3 nucleotide sequence: TGCGCCAGCAGCCAAGGAAAAGGGTTTGGAGAGACCCAGTACTTC. This translates into CASSQGKGFGETQYF.

The chain has TRBV19 and TRBJ1-1; TRBD1 might be the D (5 bases). V was cut by 1 base and J by 5 bases, with 8 bases left in between. The CDR3 is 13 residues long. Germline CDR1 and CDR2: LNHDA and SQIVND (reference sequence). CDR3 region: CASSIVYRTEAFF. The CDR3 DNA follows: TGTGCCAGTAGTATAGTCTACAGGACTGAAGCTTTCTTT.

This clonotype was picked up many times. J is TRBJ1-1 and V is TRBV18; TRBD1 is a possible D gene (5 bases). Germline V gene lookup returns CDR1 KGHSH and CDR2 LQKENI. The CDR3 extends over 12 amino acids. V was clipped by 8 bases and J by 1 base, with 8 bases between them. CDR3 sequence: CASATGNTEAFF. In nucleotides, the CDR3 is TGTGCCAGCGCCACAGGGAACACTGAAGCTTTCTTT.

This clonotype was counted at least ten times. V usage is TRBV20-1 and J usage is TRBJ2-7; TRBD2 matches 7 bases. Germline assignment: CDR1 DFQATT and CDR2 SNEGSKA (reference sequence). After removal of 4 bases from V and 2 bases from J, the junction contained 11 bases not matched to a gene. The CDR3 covers 15 residues. CDR3 in amino acids: CSAMTGLGGAYEQYF. In DNA form, the CDR3 reads TGCAGTGCTATGACCGGACTAGGAGGGGCCTACGAGCAGTACTTC.

This clonotype was recorded many times. The rearrangement uses TRBV18 and TRBJ2-1, with D uncertain. Germline V gene lookup returns CDR1 KGHSH and CDR2 LQKENI. The CDR3 extends over 14 amino acids. The germline V and J ends were trimmed by 3 bases and 3 bases, with 9 bases remaining between them. CDR3 in amino acids: CASSPVPSYNEQFF. CDR3 DNA: TGTGCCAGCTCACCTGTCCCTAGCTACAATGAGCAGTTCTTC.

Concerning this clonotype itself: A read error is possible here, since a much larger clone lies one base away. The J gene is TRBJ2-2, the V gene TRBV9; the D gene is possibly TRBD1 (5 bases). The V and J ends lost 0 bases and 3 bases respectively, with 15 bases between them. Germline CDR1 reads SGDLS; CDR2 reads YYNGEE. This CDR3 has 17 residues. The CDR3 spells CASSVAGWPSHTGELFF. The CDR3 nucleotides are TGTGCCAGCAGCGTAGCAGGGTGGCCCTCCCACACCGGGGAGCTGTTTTTT.

This clonotype has ten or more counts. The rearrangement uses TRBV7-6 and TRBJ2-3; 12 nucleotides match TRBD2. Per the germline V gene, CDR1 is SGHVS and CDR2 is FNYEAQ. The junction had 13 bases not matched to a gene; V was cut back by 5 bases and J by 1 base. CDR3 size: 19 residues. The CDR3 nucleotides are TGTGCCAGCAGCAGGGGAAGACTAGCGGGAGATGGTGGCACAGATACGCAGTATTTT. It translates to CASSRGRLAGDGGTDTQYF.

This clonotype was observed at least ten times. This rearrangement joins TRBV6-2 or TRBV6-3 to TRBJ1-5; possible D gene TRBD1, 5 bases. The CDR3 loop spans 17 amino acids. V lost 6 bases to trimming and J lost 4 bases, with 22 bases between them. Germline CDR1 reads MNHEY; CDR2 reads SVGEGT. The CDR3 loop is CASSLYGVVDRNQPQHF. Written as DNA, the CDR3 is TGTGCCAGCAGCCTCTACGGGGTAGTCGACAGAAATCAGCCCCAGCATTTT.

Many counts were recorded for this clonotype. The gene calls are TRBV4-1 and TRBJ1-5, with 9 bases that match TRBD1. The J segment lost 7 bases and the V segment lost 1 base, leaving 5 bases of the junction unmatched. The CDR3 has 15 amino acids. CDR1 and CDR2 (germline): MGHRA, YSYEKL. The CDR3 here is CASSQGDRELQPQHF. DNA of the CDR3: TGCGCCAGCAGCCAAGGGGACAGGGAGCTACAGCCCCAGCATTTT.

This clonotype was picked up many times. This chain connects TRBV2 to TRBJ2-1; D gene uncertain. The CDR3 loop spans 11 amino acids. Trimming cost V 5 bases and J 6 bases, with 5 bases left between them. Germline CDR1 SNHLY, CDR2 FYNNEI. The CDR3 here is CASSRLNEQFF. CDR3 nucleotide sequence: TGTGCCAGCAGTCGGCTCAATGAGCAGTTCTTC.

This clonotype appeared a few times. The CDR3 loop reads CASSRLAGGNNEQFF. For the CDR3, the DNA is TGCGCCAGCAGCCGACTAGCGGGAGGGAACAATGAGCAGTTCTTC. The chain uses TRBV4-1 and TRBJ2-1; TRBD2 aligns across 14 bases. With V trimmed by 4 bases and J by 5 bases, 1 base remained unmatched. Germline CDR1 MGHRA, CDR2 YSYEKL. CDR3 length: 15 residues.

This clonotype has ten or more counts. V is TRBV4-1 and J is TRBJ1-1, with D possibly TRBD1 on 5 matching bases. The CDR3 totals 15 residues. V lost 4 bases and J 0 bases, leaving 12 bases between the germline ends. Germline CDR1 MGHRA, CDR2 YSYEKL. Here the CDR3 DNA reads TGCGCCAGCAGCCTCGGCGGGGGTATGAACACTGAAGCTTTCTTT. It translates to CASSLGGGMNTEAFF.

This clonotype was counted between two and nine times. The gene calls are TRBV6-1 and TRBJ1-2; 7 nucleotides line up with TRBD1. The CDR3 has 15 amino acids. After removal of 1 base from V and 0 bases from J, the junction contained 2 bases not matched to a gene. Germline V gene data show CDR1 as MNHNS and CDR2 as SASEGT. The chain's CDR3 is CASSEGRGPNYGYTF. The CDR3 DNA follows: TGTGCCAGCAGTGAAGGAAGGGGGCCTAACTATGGCTACACCTTC.

This clonotype has at least ten counts. The gene calls are TRBV29-1 and TRBJ2-1; 10 bases align to TRBD1. The V gene's germline CDR1 is SQVTM and CDR2 ANQGSEA. The J segment lost 7 bases and the V segment lost 6 bases, leaving 9 bases of the junction unmatched. There are 14 residues in the CDR3. The CDR3 loop is CSVGRTGGTNEQFF. CDR3 coding DNA: TGCAGCGTAGGGAGGACAGGGGGTACGAATGAGCAGTTCTTC.

About this clonotype: One base away lies a much larger clone, so this may be a sequencing read error. CDR3 DNA sequence: TGTGCCAGTAGTGGGACCGGGACAGGGGTATATGGCCACACCTTC. This codes for CASSGTGTGVYGHTF. The V call is TRBV19, the J call TRBJ1-2; 10 bases match TRBD1. CDR1 LNHDA and CDR2 SQIVND come from the germline V gene (reference sequence). The CDR3 has 15 residues.

In its sample, this clonotype was seen many times. This chain connects TRBV6-2 or TRBV6-3 to TRBJ2-7; tentative D call: TRBD2 (6 bases). This CDR3 has 13 residues. The V end lost 4 bases, the J end lost 2 bases, and 9 bases lay between the germline ends. Germline V gives CDR1 MNHEY, CDR2 SVGEGT. The CDR3 spells CASSSRTTYEQYF. The CDR3 nucleotides are TGTGCCAGCAGTTCCCGGACTACCTACGAGCAGTACTTC.